The clone carrying this TCR beta chain showed up just once. Its antigen is still unknown. Arm-PCR with iRepertoire HTBI primers amplified the CDR3 regions for these TCR beta libraries. TCRdb redid the calling of the multiplex PCR reads with MiXCR, one entry per CDR3 protein. The top ten clones hold more than 10% of a sample with 550,000 to 700,000 distinct CDR3 sequences, about 16% of them seen once. Noted time point: newly diagnosed GD, antithyroid drugs for less than 3 months. With RNA extracted from PBMCs as input, the TCR library was made. This sample is part of a study of regulatory T cells in long-lasting Graves disease. The CDR3 is made up of 13 amino acids. V shed 4 bases and J shed 2 bases, with 10 bases lying between them. Germline CDR1 SGHRS, CDR2 YFSETQ. Study-wide findings and caveats: TRBV28, TRBJ1-2 and TRBJ2-5 were segments that persistent disease favored. The sample size was small, and this may have reduced accuracy.

The sample was also reused in another study, on T cells in Graves' hyperthyroidism and ophthalmopathy. That publication notes: When the TCR CDR3 underwent first-round RT-PCR, the HTBI primer set was used. In validation, the model predicted ophthalmopathy. These predictions came a median about 6 months before onset.

The sample in question was peripheral blood mononuclear cells (PBMCs), obtained at new diagnosis, from a patient treated with antithyroid drugs. The V call is TRBV5-1, the J call TRBJ2-7; D gene uncertain. The sequence was obtained from a man aged 18 to 29 with Graves disease. The CDR3 reads CASSQGDTYEQYF. CDR3 DNA sequence: TGCGCCAGCAGCCAAGGCGACACCTACGAGCAGTACTTC.